Presented here are 23 T cell receptor beta chains from one specimen sequenced in a study of T-cell reconstitution after alpha-beta-depleted transplantation in children. As it was prepared, the TCRbeta library received unique molecular identifiers. One entry per CDR3 protein, called by TCRdb with MiXCR from the PCR reads. The table records about 140,000 distinct CDR3 sequences, more than 8% of them present only once. This material consisted of PBMCs, mostly from graft donor cells, taken 180 days after TCRalphabeta/CD19-depleted stem cell transplant. The receptors derive from a female patient aged 2 to 10 who had a stem cell transplant for congenital amegakaryocytic thrombocytopenia, so the T cells may come from the graft donor.

This clonotype was observed at least ten times. The chain recombines TRBV12-3 or TRBV12-4 with TRBJ2-5, with 8 bases identical to TRBD2. Trimming took 6 bases from V and 5 from J; bases not matched to a gene: 5. There are 13 residues in the CDR3. The CDR3 nucleotides are TGTGCCAGCAGACCGGGAGGGGCCGAGACCCAGTACTTC. It yields the protein CASRPGGAETQYF.

About this clonotype: A read error may explain this, as a much larger clone is one base away. The chain uses TRBV4-2 and TRBJ1-1; TRBD1 is a possible D gene (6 bases). Germline CDR1 is LGHNA and CDR2 is YNFKEQ. This CDR3 spans 15 amino acids. For the CDR3, the DNA is TGTTCCAGCAGCCAAACGGGACACTTGAACACTGAAGCTTTCTTT. As protein: CSSSQTGHLNTEAFF.

This clonotype was detected ten times or more. The genes are TRBV7-2 and TRBJ1-1; 7 nucleotides line up with TRBD1. This CDR3 is 13 amino acids long. V dropped 5 bases and J dropped 4; count of bases not matched to a gene: 4. CDR1 is SGHTA and CDR2 is FQGNSA in the germline V gene. This chain's CDR3 is CASSTRTGTEAFF. As DNA, the CDR3 is TGTGCCAGCAGCACCCGGACAGGCACTGAAGCTTTCTTT.

Ten or more counts support this clonotype. The CDR3 coding sequence is TGTGCCAGCAGGGCTAGCGGGGGTATACCTGAGCAGTTCTTC. The encoded protein is CASRASGGIPEQFF. V gene TRBV28 combines with J gene TRBJ2-1; 10 bases align to TRBD2. The germline CDR1 and CDR2 sequences are MDHEN and SYDVKM. The CDR3 extends over 14 amino acids. The V and J ends lost 6 bases and 9 bases, in that order; junction bases with no gene match: 8.

This clonotype came up a few times. The genes are TRBV4-2 and TRBJ2-3, with D perhaps given as TRBD1 or TRBD2 (5 bases each). Germline CDR1 and CDR2: LGHNA and YNFKEQ. The CDR3 covers 16 residues. With 0 bases removed from V and 2 bases from J, the gap between germline ends came to 12 bases. The chain's CDR3 is CASSQDGRGFTDTQYF. The CDR3 DNA follows: TGTGCCAGCAGCCAAGATGGTCGGGGCTTCACAGATACGCAGTATTTT.

This clonotype was found many times. The J gene is TRBJ2-3, the V gene TRBV2, with a tentative D call TRBD1 (6 bases). Germline CDR1 and CDR2: SNHLY and FYNNEI. The CDR3 has 14 amino acids. Trimming stripped 3 bases from V and 4 bases from J, with 11 bases between. The CDR3 reads CASSEGARADTQYF. In DNA, the CDR3 is TGTGCCAGCAGTGAGGGGGCTCGGGCAGATACGCAGTATTTT.

This clonotype occurred many times. The chain joins TRBV20-1 to TRBJ2-1; 10 bases map to TRBD2. CDR3 size: 14 residues. The junction had 5 bases not matched to a gene; V was cut back by 6 bases and J by 3 bases. Germline-derived CDR1 and CDR2 are DFQATT and SNEGSKA (reference sequence). The CDR3 DNA sequence: TGCAGTGCCTACACTAGCGGGGTCTACAATGAGCAGTTCTTC. Amino acid sequence: CSAYTSGVYNEQFF.

This clonotype was counted many times. V gene TRBV6-5 combines with J gene TRBJ1-1; D is possibly TRBD1 (5 bases). The CDR3 has 14 residues. Between the trimmed V and J ends, which lost 7 bases and 0 bases, there was a span of 12 bases. Germline assignment: CDR1 MNHEY and CDR2 SVGAGI. CDR3 residues: CASNTLRVNTEAFF. The CDR3 DNA reads TGTGCCAGCAACACCCTCAGGGTGAACACTGAAGCTTTCTTT.

This clonotype has at least ten counts. The genes are TRBV12-3 or TRBV12-4 and TRBJ2-3; D is unclear. CDR3 length: 13 residues. The V end lost 6 bases, the J end lost 5 bases, and 12 bases lay between the germline ends. CDR3 sequence reads: CASSLPVRDTQYF. In DNA form, the CDR3 reads TGTGCCAGCAGCTTACCAGTTAGAGATACGCAGTATTTT.

The J gene is TRBJ1-2, the V gene TRBV21-1; the D call of TRBD1 is as the table states it, not checked on the DNA. TRBV21-1 represents a pseudogene. The CDR3 sequence is 12 residues long. CDR3 in amino acids: CASSKADRSYTF. CDR3 bases: TGTGCCAGCAGCAAAGCTGACAGGAGCTACACCTTC.

The gene calls are TRBV10-3 and TRBJ2-3, with 9 nucleotides matching TRBD2. Germline CDR1 ENHRY, CDR2 SYGVKD. This CDR3 region has 15 residues. The trim removed 3 bases at V and 3 bases at J, leaving 4 bases unmatched. CDR3 nucleotide sequence: TGTGCCATCAGTGAAGCGGGGGGTTCGACAGATACGCAGTATTTT. Protein product: CAISEAGGSTDTQYF.

The sample holds many counts of this clonotype. The genes are TRBV27 and TRBJ2-7; D call uncertain. Trimming cost V 5 bases and J 1 base, with 9 bases left between them. Germline lookup yields CDR1 MNHEY and CDR2 SMNVEV (reference sequence). The CDR3 has 13 residues. CDR3 residues: CASSPRMSYEQYF. CDR3 DNA: TGTGCCAGCAGTCCTCGGATGTCCTACGAGCAGTACTTC.

This clonotype was observed at least ten times. This chain links TRBV5-1 with TRBJ2-5; 7 bases align to TRBD2. Germline values: CDR1 SGHRS, CDR2 YFSETQ. The CDR3 totals 15 residues. V shed 0 bases and J 2 bases; nucleotides not matched to a gene: 4. CDR3 amino acids: CASSLEGRVQETQYF. In DNA, the CDR3 is TGCGCCAGCAGCTTGGAGGGGAGGGTTCAAGAGACCCAGTACTTC.

At least ten counts were recorded for this clonotype. The CDR3, as DNA: TGCAGTGTTATCCCCGGGGCTGGGACCCAGTACTTC. It is translated as CSVIPGAGTQYF. This chain links TRBV20-1 with TRBJ2-5, with D perhaps TRBD1 or TRBD2 (5 bases each). The V end lost 7 bases, the J end lost 7 bases, and 16 bases lay between the germline ends. Germline assignment: CDR1 DFQATT and CDR2 SNEGSKA (reference sequence). The CDR3 is made up of 12 amino acids.

This clonotype appeared once. A much larger clone is a single base away; this may be a read error. The chain uses TRBV25-1 and TRBJ2-5, with a tentative D call TRBD1 (5 bases). The CDR3 consists of 14 residues. Germline V gene data show CDR1 as MGHDK and CDR2 as SYGVNS. The CDR3 sequence: CASSEWSGSETKYF. The CDR3 DNA is TGTGCCAGCAGTGAATGGTCAGGGTCGGAGACCAAGTACTTC.

This clonotype showed up many times. The V and J genes are TRBV5-1 and TRBJ2-5, with D unresolved. The CDR3 consists of 14 residues. V was clipped by 0 bases and J by 4 bases, with 10 bases between them. The V gene's germline CDR1 is SGHRS and CDR2 YFSETQ. The CDR3 loop reads CASSLGWDLETQYF. CDR3 nucleotide sequence: TGCGCCAGCAGCTTGGGCTGGGATCTAGAGACCCAGTACTTC.

This clonotype appeared many times. The rearrangement links TRBV6-1 to TRBJ1-1; TRBD1 agrees at 12 bases. Trimming took 8 bases from V and 10 from J; bases not matched to a gene: 17. The CDR3 has 16 residues. In germline, CDR1 is MNHNS, CDR2 SASEGT. The CDR3 spells CASGTGGASGGRLAFF. In DNA form, the CDR3 reads TGTGCCAGCGGGACAGGGGGCGCGAGTGGAGGCCGTTTAGCTTTCTTT.

This clonotype occurred many times. V and J are TRBV20-1 and TRBJ2-2; 10 bases are a match to TRBD2. Trimming at V came to 3 bases and at J to 6 bases, leaving 4 bases not matched to a gene. CDR1 DFQATT and CDR2 SNEGSKA come from the germline V gene (reference sequence). This CDR3 is 14 amino acids long. The CDR3 protein is CSARWLAGAGELFF. As DNA, the CDR3 is TGCAGTGCTAGGTGGCTAGCGGGAGCCGGGGAGCTGTTTTTT.

This clonotype was seen at least ten times. The V call is TRBV29-1, the J call TRBJ2-2, with TRBD2 as a possible D gene (6 bases). The V end lost 4 bases, the J end lost 4 bases, and 7 bases lay between the germline ends. CDR1 is SQVTM, CDR2 ANQGSEA, per germline. The CDR3 runs 12 residues. The CDR3 DNA reads as TGCAGCGTTGGGACTACCACCGGGGAGCTGTTTTTT. This translates into CSVGTTTGELFF.

For this clonotype: One junction end does not reproduce the germline sequence, and a read error may be involved. The V call is TRBV11-2, the J call TRBJ1-5; possibly TRBD1 for D (5 bases). This CDR3 has 15 residues. Germline V CDR1 and CDR2: SGHAT, FQNNGV. In DNA form, the CDR3 reads TGTGCCAGCAGCTTAGATCCAGGGCAAAATCAGCCCCAGCATTTC. Its translation: CASSLDPGQNQPQHF.

This clonotype was found many times. J is TRBJ2-3 and V is TRBV9; 9 bases are a match to TRBD2. V shed 5 bases and J 2 bases; nucleotides not matched to a gene: 6. There are 15 residues in the CDR3. Germline CDR1 SGDLS, CDR2 YYNGEE. The CDR3 region is CASSAGLADTDTQYF. The CDR3 DNA sequence: TGTGCCAGCAGTGCGGGACTAGCTGACACAGATACGCAGTATTTT.

This clonotype occurred a few times. The chain has TRBV5-1 and TRBJ1-4, with D hard to call. Per the germline V gene, CDR1 is SGHRS and CDR2 is YFSETQ. This CDR3 is built from 19 residues. Between the trimmed V and J ends, which lost 0 bases and 1 base, there was a span of 19 bases. The CDR3 region has the DNA TGCGCCAGCAGCTTGGGAGTACCACGCCGGGCGGGAACTAATGAAAAACTGTTTTTT. It yields the protein CASSLGVPRRAGTNEKLFF.

In this sample, this clonotype turned up a few times. The gene calls are TRBV6-5 and TRBJ1-3; D unresolved. This CDR3 contains 18 residues. Germline values: CDR1 MNHEY, CDR2 SVGAGI. The V and J ends lost 0 bases and 0 bases respectively, with 15 bases between them. CDR3 DNA sequence: TGTGCCAGCAGTTACTCGAGGGAGGCTACCCTCTCTGGAAACACCATATATTTT. The encoded protein is CASSYSREATLSGNTIYF.